Below are 10 T cell receptor beta chains sequenced from a single sample in a study of CD8 T cells in Susac syndrome. Random hexamers were used to reverse transcribe an amount of about 0.45 to 1 ug RNA. TCRdb reanalysed the immunoSEQ multiplex PCR reads using MiXCR and keeps one entry per CDR3 protein. The sample has 130,000 to 150,000 distinct CDR3 sequences; approximately 94% are singletons. The sample was CD4+ T cells from PBMCs. The source of these receptors is a human donor in good health.

This chain joins TRBV28 and TRBJ1-1; TRBD1 matches 8 bases. The CDR3 is 15 residues long. Trimming cost V 5 bases and J 1 base; bases outside gene matches: 6. Germline V CDR1 and CDR2: MDHEN, SYDVKM. The CDR3 protein is CASSPPTGANTEAFF. The CDR3 DNA is TGTGCCAGCAGTCCGCCGACAGGGGCGAACACTGAAGCTTTCTTT.

V gene TRBV7-9 combines with J gene TRBJ1-1, with D uncertain. The CDR3 is 13 residues long. Trimming took off 0 bases at V and 7 bases at J, with 9 bases between the two ends. Germline V gene lookup returns CDR1 SEHNR and CDR2 FQNEAQ (reference sequence). CDR3 sequence: CASSLAGNGEAFF. CDR3 coding DNA: TGTGCCAGCAGCTTAGCAGGGAACGGTGAAGCTTTCTTT.

The chain links TRBV10-3 to TRBJ2-1, with 9 bases lining up with TRBD2. The J segment lost 6 bases and the V segment lost 0 bases, leaving 6 bases of the junction unmatched. CDR3 length: 16 amino acids. Per the germline V gene, CDR1 is ENHRY and CDR2 is SYGVKD. The CDR3 here is CAISESGGRVPNEQFF. The CDR3 DNA reads TGTGCCATCAGTGAGTCGGGCGGGAGGGTTCCCAATGAGCAGTTCTTC.

This sequence joins TRBV7-2 and TRBJ1-2; 7 nucleotides align to TRBD1. J gave up 8 bases and V 4 bases, and 16 bases lay outside the gene matches. This CDR3 spans 16 amino acids. CDR1 is SGHTA and CDR2 is FQGNSA in the germline V gene. DNA of the CDR3: TGTGCCAGCAGCTCACGGGATCCTTGGCAGGGGGGCGGCTACACCTTC. Translated: CASSSRDPWQGGGYTF. The complete variable domain, with remaining parts taken from reference TRBV7-2 and TRBJ1-2, reads GAGVSQSPSNKVTEKGKDVELRCDPISGHTALYWYRQSLGQGLEFLIYFQGNSAPDKSGLPSDRFSAERTGGSVSTLTIQRTQQEDSAVYLCASSSRDPWQGGGYTFGSGTRLTVV.

This chain connects TRBV20-1 to TRBJ2-1; the match to TRBD2 covers 10 bases. CDR3 size: 14 residues. CDR1 and CDR2 from the germline V gene are DFQATT and SNEGSKA (reference sequence). The junction had 2 bases not matched to a gene; V was cut back by 4 bases and J by 2 bases. Here the CDR3 reads CSAKLAGTYNEQFF. DNA of the CDR3: TGCAGTGCTAAACTAGCGGGAACCTACAATGAGCAGTTCTTC.

The chain is built from TRBV20-1 and TRBJ2-1, with TRBD2 matching over 10 bases. V lost 3 bases, J lost 9 bases, and 8 bases stayed unmatched. CDR3 size: 14 residues. The germline V gene has CDR1 DFQATT and CDR2 SNEGSKA (reference sequence). In DNA, the CDR3 is TGCAGTGCTAGGGGCCTAGCGGGAGTAGGTGAGCAGTTCTTC. Its protein product is CSARGLAGVGEQFF.

The CDR3 DNA follows: TGTGCCACCAGCGCCAAAGGGGGGTACAATGAGCAGTTCTTC. Translated, it gives CATSAKGGYNEQFF. The chain links TRBV15 to TRBJ2-1; the D gene could be TRBD1 or TRBD2 (6 bases each). Germline CDR1 and CDR2: LNHNV and YYDKDF (reference sequence). The CDR3 runs 14 residues. V shed 5 bases and J shed 4 bases, with 12 bases lying between them.

DNA for the CDR3: TGCGCCAGCACTAGCGGCGGAGAGACCCAGTACTTC. Residues: CASTSGGETQYF. The chain carries TRBV5-1 and TRBJ2-5; TRBD2 matches 7 bases. The CDR3 spans 12 residues. Germline V gene sequence: CDR1 SGHRS, CDR2 YFSETQ. Unmatched junction bases numbered 3, after V lost 6 bases and J lost 4 bases.

V is TRBV2 and J is TRBJ2-7; D unresolved. Germline CDR1 is SNHLY and CDR2 is FYNNEI. V was cut by 5 bases and J by 0 bases, with 11 bases left in between. The CDR3 length is 14 residues. CDR3 in DNA: TGTGCCAGCAGTATAAGTTATAGCTCCTACGAGCAGTACTTC. Translating it yields CASSISYSSYEQYF.

The rearrangement uses TRBV6-5 and TRBJ2-6; the match to TRBD1 covers 7 bases. V lost 2 bases, J lost 0 bases, and 4 bases stayed unmatched. CDR1 MNHEY and CDR2 SVGAGI come from the germline V gene. The CDR3 runs to 17 residues. CDR3 in amino acids: CASSYAGTASGANVLTF. DNA of the CDR3: TGTGCCAGCAGTTACGCCGGGACAGCCTCTGGGGCCAACGTCCTGACTTTC.